A selection of T cell receptor beta chains follows, all from one sample in a study of blood T cell repertoires in COVID-19. Method: immunoSEQ multiplex PCR; TCRdb's copy keeps in-frame clones and lacks some. Of 150,000 or so clones in the sample, around 74% were seen once. Sequences were obtained from peripheral blood. The origin of the receptors is a woman of 80 years or more with acute or convalescent COVID-19. Both conserved end residues are part of each CDR3.

v_call: TRBV28; cdr3_aa: CASSLEVAGPNEQFF
v_call: TRBV19; cdr3_aa: CASSPTVTGYTEAFF
v_call: TRBV15; cdr3_aa: CATSRDPADTQYF
v_call: TRBV19; cdr3_aa: CASETGESSPQHF
v_call: TRBV19; cdr3_aa: CASRSGFMNTEAFF
v_call: TRBV6-5; cdr3_aa: CASRGGYSSYEQYF
v_call: TRBV10-1; cdr3_aa: CASSDYTGGGRQFF
v_call: TRBV28; cdr3_aa: CASSLMGGGNTIYF
v_call: TRBV6-5; cdr3_aa: CASTLLAGTEAFF
v_call: TRBV28; cdr3_aa: CASSLDRERQPQHF
v_call: TRBV19; cdr3_aa: CASSTGTGYTNYGYTF
v_call: TRBV7-9; cdr3_aa: CASSYPRASGGTDTQYF
v_call: TRBV11-2; cdr3_aa: CASRLAGGLTYEQYF
v_call: TRBV19; cdr3_aa: CASSIRGTRNGPDTQYF
v_call: TRBV7-2; cdr3_aa: CASSLQAGADETQYF
v_call: TRBV7-3; cdr3_aa: CASSLRGALAGIGETQYF
v_call: TRBV10-2; cdr3_aa: CASTTGGQDYGYTF
v_call: TRBV29-1; cdr3_aa: CSGDRGSNEQFF
v_call: TRBV3-1/TRBV3-2; cdr3_aa: CASSQGGGFNSPLHF
v_call: TRBV27; cdr3_aa: CASRRGQGNSPLHF
v_call: TRBV18; cdr3_aa: CASSDLGEDTIYF
v_call: TRBV28; cdr3_aa: CASIETGVTSSPLHF
v_call: TRBV5-1; cdr3_aa: CASSLGDGSYGYTF
v_call: TRBV30; cdr3_aa: CAWSVLSGNTIYF
v_call: TRBV2; cdr3_aa: CASSLDTEAFF
v_call: TRBV7-9; cdr3_aa: CASSPVSRAETGELFF
v_call: TRBV4-2; cdr3_aa: CASSQVPKFRQGATNEKLFF
v_call: TRBV7-8; cdr3_aa: CASSIPSFEQYF
v_call: TRBV5-4; cdr3_aa: CASKHRTGLEETQYF
v_call: TRBV12-3/TRBV12-4; cdr3_aa: CASSSGVSYEQYF
v_call: TRBV28; cdr3_aa: CATLSGSGGEQYF
v_call: TRBV7-2; cdr3_aa: CASSLDPGSDYGYTF
v_call: TRBV5-1; cdr3_aa: CASRGTRLNEQYF
v_call: TRBV7-2; cdr3_aa: CASSLALEGQPQHF
v_call: TRBV7-2; cdr3_aa: CASSPLLLTGELFF